A single sample gave rise to the 7 T cell receptor beta chains below, sequenced in a study of blood T cell repertoires in COVID-19. This table comes from immunoSEQ multiplex PCR, and its TCRdb copy is limited to in-frame clones, with some not included. The sample lists roughly 360,000 clones, approximately 80% occurring once. The specimen was peripheral blood. These receptors originate from a human donor with acute or convalescent COVID-19. The donor label of this sample is uncertain.

V and J are TRBV28 and TRBJ1-5; D unclear. The V end lost 6 bases, the J end lost 0 bases, and 15 bases lay between the germline ends. Looked up from germline, CDR1 is MDHEN and CDR2 is SYDVKM. CDR3 length: 16 amino acids. CDR3 in DNA: TGTGCCAGCAGCCATCAGTGGGCCGATAGCAATCAGCCCCAGCATTTT. This gives the protein CASSHQWADSNQPQHF.

This sequence joins TRBV6-5 and TRBJ1-5; maybe TRBD1 (5 bases). CDR3 size: 15 residues. Per the germline V gene, CDR1 is MNHEY and CDR2 is SVGAGI. The V end was cut by 10 bases, the J end by 9 bases, with 25 bases between. The CDR3 protein is CATASGGTPSLPQHF. CDR3 bases: TGTGCCACCGCTTCGGGGGGGACCCCATCATTGCCCCAGCATTTT.

The gene calls are TRBV2 and TRBJ1-2, with D perhaps matching TRBD1 (5 bases). CDR1 is SNHLY and CDR2 is FYNNEI in the germline V gene. The CDR3 length is 15 residues. V shed 6 bases and J shed 5 bases, with 19 bases lying between them. Here the CDR3 reads CASRAAAGGRYGYTF. In DNA form, the CDR3 reads TGTGCCAGCAGGGCGGCCGCGGGGGGACGTTATGGCTACACCTTC.

This chain connects TRBV30 to TRBJ1-2; D is unresolved. Trimming took off 4 bases at V and 3 bases at J, with 9 bases between the two ends. CDR1 and CDR2 from the germline V gene are GTSNPN and SVGIG (reference sequence). The CDR3 is 12 residues long. The CDR3 spells CAWIADYYGYTF. The DNA for the CDR3 is TGTGCCTGGATCGCAGACTACTATGGCTACACCTTC.

This rearrangement joins TRBV5-1 to TRBJ2-7; tentatively, D is TRBD1 (6 bases). The CDR3 consists of 14 residues. V shed 2 bases and J shed 2 bases, with 11 bases lying between them. Germline V gene lookup returns CDR1 SGHRS and CDR2 YFSETQ. CDR3 loop: CASSLRQAAYEQYF. CDR3 nucleotides: TGCGCCAGCAGCTTAAGACAGGCGGCCTACGAGCAGTACTTC.

The genes are TRBV6-5 and TRBJ2-1; possibly TRBD2 for D (5 bases). CDR3 length: 14 residues. CDR1 is MNHEY, CDR2 SVGAGI, per germline. V was clipped by 4 bases and J by 7 bases, with 14 bases between them. The CDR3 loop reads CASSFRDPWNEQFF. Written as DNA, the CDR3 is TGTGCCAGCAGTTTCCGGGATCCTTGGAATGAGCAGTTCTTC.

The rearrangement uses TRBV3-1 (or the pseudogene TRBV3-2) and TRBJ2-3; 9 positions match TRBD1. This CDR3 has 17 amino acids. Germline values: CDR1 LGHDT, CDR2 YNNKEL (reference sequence). V dropped 1 base and J dropped 0; count of bases not matched to a gene: 5. Written as DNA, the CDR3 is TGTGCCAGCAGCCAAGCCCCCGGGACAGGGAGCACAGATACGCAGTATTTT. The encoded protein is CASSQAPGTGSTDTQYF.